The T cell receptor (beta chain) described here comes from a study of T-cell reconstitution after alpha-beta-depleted transplantation in children. This clonotype was seen once. A read error may be the cause here, since a much bigger clone is one base away. The germline V gene has CDR1 DFQATT and CDR2 SNEGSKA (reference sequence). This CDR3 spans 11 amino acids. Researchers prepared the TCRbeta library using unique molecular identifiers, the study reports. TCRdb called the PCR reads again in MiXCR, with one record for every CDR3 protein. Among about 690,000 distinct CDR3 sequences listed, roughly 17% were seen once.

The chain is built from TRBV20-1 and TRBJ2-1; D unclear. The TCR originated in a human donor who donated a stem cell graft to a child with acute myeloid leukemia. The sample in question was PBMCs from the stem cell graft donor, obtained from the stem cell graft. The CDR3 DNA follows: TGCAGTGCTAGGGGGAACAAAGAGCAGTTCTTC. The encoded protein is CSARGNKEQFF.